This T cell receptor beta chain is drawn from a study of Ad26.COV2.S vaccination and SARS-CoV-2 variants (dated by TCRdb to about 2021). A note on the overall study: Vaccine-arm donors were drawn from COV1001, a multicentre, randomized, double-blind, placebo-controlled phase I-IIa trial of Ad26.COV2.S in healthy adults. Throughout the experiments and outcome assessment, investigators stayed blinded to trial group allocation. The TCR-sequenced set comprised about 30 samples: some 20 Ad26.COV2.S vaccine recipients, 5 placebo recipients and 8 SARS-CoV-2 convalescent individuals. Ad26.COV2.S was given intramuscularly at 5x10^10 or 1x10^11 viral particles, as a single shot or as two shots 56 days apart. Trial participants were randomized into five groups of five, in which low-dose or high-dose Ad26.COV2.S was given once or twice, or placebo was given on both occasions. The specificity and breadth of SARS-CoV-2-reactive T cell receptors after Ad26.COV2.S vaccination were assessed by TCRbeta repertoire sequencing.

Broad study findings and their caveats: Comparable non-spike TCR breadth was observed between vaccine and placebo recipients, consistent with only spike being contained in the vaccine. According to the authors, total T cell responses may have been underestimated by the TCR breadth and depth analyses. Higher spike-specific TCR breadth was observed in Ad26.COV2.S recipients than in placebo recipients (P = 0.0014). Substantial breadth of spike-specific CD8+ and CD4+ T cell responses was reported after vaccination. The study lacked the statistical power to compare responses across vaccine doses or regimens.

The immunoSEQ Assay was the method used to sequence TCRbeta CDR3 regions. After extraction, genomic DNA underwent amplification by bias-controlled multiplex PCR, followed by high-throughput sequencing. Processing in the source paper ran as follows. Collapsing and filtering of sequences were performed to quantify the absolute abundance of each unique TCRbeta CDR3 region. T cell fraction was estimated by normalizing TCRbeta template counts to usable DNA, which was measured by amplifying reference genes present in all nucleated cells. Repertoire TCRs were annotated as SARS-CoV-2-specific by exact matching of V gene, CDR3 amino acid sequence and J gene to a known reactive TCR set. The reference SARS-CoV-2 TCR set was derived from MIRA and filtered for enrichment in COVID-19-positive ImmuneCODE repertoires, a step that removed public or cross-reactive TCRs. Using the MIRA antigens, annotated TCRs were further analysed by specific ORF or by position within an ORF. Breadth was defined as the number of annotated unique rearrangements divided by the total number of unique productive rearrangements, and depth was defined as the summed frequency of the annotated unique rearrangements. Group comparisons of TCR breadth used two-sided Wilcoxon rank-sum tests. The source is immuneACCESS, and TCRdb retained only in-frame sequences with V and J called. Part of the clones is not carried over; for the studies checked, unresolved V genes explain less than half of this, and the remainder is unexplained. The DNA was the basis for D and trimming; V, J and clone size are from that table. In this sample the table shows about 350,000 clones, about 89% of which occur a single time. The top ten constitute just under 5% of the sample.

Worth noting for this clone: Its target antigen remains unknown. Per-base qualities were not stored, and no clone one base away is much larger.

The meaning of the sample's treatment or condition label: 19 received Ad26.COV2.S at low or high dose, single or two shots; about 5 received placebo; per-sample allocation not given. Repertoires of vaccine and placebo recipients were sequenced from samples taken on day 63 after the first injection. Between 29 July and 7 August 2020, Cohort 1b enrolled some 25 adults aged 18-55 years at one site in Boston, USA. Ad26.COV2.S was a replication-incompetent adenovirus type 26 vector expressing a prefusion-stabilized SARS-CoV-2 spike protein from the original Wuhan strain. The sample in question was peripheral blood, obtained in a trial of Ad26.COV2.S vaccine versus placebo. The TCR sequence derives from a person between 18 and 65 years old who received the Ad26.COV2.S COVID-19 vaccine or a placebo.

The CDR3 here reads CASSLGISSKEKLFF. The base sequence is TGTGCCAGCAGCTTAGGTATATCATCGAAGGAAAAACTGTTTTTT. The chain links TRBV7-8 with TRBJ1-4, with the D gene not clear enough to name. CDR1 is given as SGHVS and CDR2 as FQNEAQ, both from the germline V gene. The germline ends are 14 bases apart after V is trimmed by 1 base and J by 8 bases. Including cysteine and phenylalanine, the CDR3 has 15 amino acids. Only the CDR3 DNA stays, 45 bases, in frame from base 1.